The following is a T cell receptor beta chain sequence with its context. The target antigen is unknown. The sample originates from a study of T cells in narcolepsy. General observations from the study: No autoreactive T cell clone sequences appeared in some memory CD4+ repertoires. Autoreactive HCRT-specific and TRIB2-specific clonotypes were marked in same-patient CSF-versus-blood CD4+ comparisons. Blood of same and different patients, but not healthy controls, reportedly held recurring autoreactive clonotypes.

The method was immunoSEQ multiplex PCR; TCRdb's version includes in-frame clones alone and lacks a portion of them. The sample gives tens of thousands of clones, approximately 85% of which show up once; about a tenth is in the top ten. The source material was memory (CD45RA-) CD4+ T cells from blood. This sequence was found in a human donor in good health.

This CDR3 reads CASSIGQGALPETQYF. DNA for the CDR3: TGTGCCAGTAGTATAGGACAGGGGGCCCTGCCCGAGACCCAGTACTTC. V usage is TRBV19 and J usage is TRBJ2-5; 10 bases match TRBD1. Trimming removed 1 base from V and 5 bases from J; junction bases left unmatched: 7. In germline, CDR1 is LNHDA, CDR2 SQIVND (reference sequence). The CDR3 loop spans 16 amino acids.